This T cell receptor beta chain was identified during a study of PD-1 blockade in classical Hodgkin lymphoma. Regarding time point: cycle 4 day 1 (C4D1), after six to seven weeks of nivolumab. Patients all relapsed after autologous stem cell transplantation, and there was variation in brentuximab vedotin exposure. This clone has only a few counts. V gave up 7 bases and J gave up 3 bases; unmatched junction bases: 4. Germline V CDR1 and CDR2: SGDLS, YYNGEE. The length of the CDR3 is 13 residues. Sequencing was performed with immunoSEQ multiplex PCR; in TCRdb, only in-frame clones are kept and a portion is missing. The sample has 25,000 to 35,000 clones, approximately 70% seen once.

Specimen: peripheral blood mononuclear cells (PBMCs), collected before the fourth cycle of nivolumab. This clonotype was obtained from a human donor with classical Hodgkin lymphoma. The J gene is TRBJ1-3, the V gene TRBV9; 7 nucleotides agree with TRBD1. CDR3 loop: CASGGGFGNTIYF. CDR3 coding DNA: TGTGCCAGCGGAGGGGGCTTTGGAAACACCATATATTTT.